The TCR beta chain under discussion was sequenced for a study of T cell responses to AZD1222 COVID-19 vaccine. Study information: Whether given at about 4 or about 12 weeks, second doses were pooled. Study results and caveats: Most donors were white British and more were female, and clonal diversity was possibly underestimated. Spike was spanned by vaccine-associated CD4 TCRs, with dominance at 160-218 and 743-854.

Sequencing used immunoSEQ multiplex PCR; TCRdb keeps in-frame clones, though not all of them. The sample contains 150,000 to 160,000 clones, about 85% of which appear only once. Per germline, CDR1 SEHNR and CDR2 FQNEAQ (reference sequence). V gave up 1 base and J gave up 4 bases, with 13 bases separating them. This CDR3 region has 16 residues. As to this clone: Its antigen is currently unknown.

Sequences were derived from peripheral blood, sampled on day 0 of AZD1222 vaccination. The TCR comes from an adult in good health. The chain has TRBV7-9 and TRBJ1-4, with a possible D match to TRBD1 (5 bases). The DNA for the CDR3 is TGTGCCAGCAGCTTAGACGATCTACAGGTTAATGAAAAACTGTTTTTT. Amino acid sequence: CASSLDDLQVNEKLFF.